Listed below are T cell receptor beta chains from one sample, sequenced in a study of T-cell memory formation after mild COVID-19. TCRdb ran MiXCR on the 5' RACE reads and lists one entry per CDR3 protein. Of more than 150,000 distinct CDR3 sequences detected, around 20% appear once; the ten largest clones hold 3.9%. The source material was PBMCs or a T cell subset sorted from them (not recorded which). The receptors here all came from a young man who had mild COVID-19 (a few samples of this study predate the infection). Cell type and time point are not known. Both conserved end residues are part of each CDR3. Fields, in order: clone size, V gene, J gene, D gene, CDR3 protein, CDR3 DNA. D genes are given only for firm matches. Size is stated for part of the rows, as once, few or many counts, or as a class when the clone is expanded.

abundance: -
v_gene: TRBV5-1
j_gene: TRBJ1-1
d_gene: -
CDR3aa: CASSFTPDGTEAFF
CDR3nt: TGCGCCAGCAGCTTCACCCCTGATGGCACTGAAGCTTTCTTT

abundance: -
v_gene: TRBV12-5
j_gene: TRBJ1-1
d_gene: TRBD1
CDR3aa: CASGPDRGSEAFF
CDR3nt: TGTGCTAGTGGCCCGGACAGGGGGTCTGAAGCTTTCTTT

abundance: few
v_gene: TRBV27
j_gene: TRBJ2-7
d_gene: -
CDR3aa: CASSLYPGAAYEQYF
CDR3nt: TGTGCCAGCAGTTTATACCCGGGGGCGGCCTACGAGCAGTACTTC

abundance: few
v_gene: TRBV6-2/TRBV6-3
j_gene: TRBJ1-5
d_gene: -
CDR3aa: CASSYGAVNSNQPQHF
CDR3nt: TGTGCCAGCAGTTACGGGGCAGTTAATAGCAATCAGCCCCAGCATTTT

abundance: -
v_gene: TRBV19
j_gene: TRBJ2-5
d_gene: TRBD2
CDR3aa: CASSKQTSGRETQYF
CDR3nt: TGTGCCAGTAGTAAACAGACTAGCGGGAGAGAGACCCAGTACTTC

abundance: -
v_gene: TRBV20-1
j_gene: TRBJ2-5
d_gene: TRBD2
CDR3aa: CSAWTSGGQTQYF
CDR3nt: TGCAGTGCCTGGACTAGCGGGGGACAGACCCAGTACTTC

abundance: few
v_gene: TRBV5-1
j_gene: TRBJ1-6
d_gene: -
CDR3aa: CASSLAGRSPLHF
CDR3nt: TGCGCCAGCAGCTTGGCAGGGAGATCACCCCTCCACTTT

abundance: -
v_gene: TRBV2
j_gene: TRBJ2-1
d_gene: -
CDR3aa: CASGPYNEQFF
CDR3nt: TGTGCCAGCGGGCCCTACAATGAGCAGTTCTTC

abundance: -
v_gene: TRBV12-3/TRBV12-4
j_gene: TRBJ2-1
d_gene: TRBD2
CDR3aa: CASSSTSGGATEQFF
CDR3nt: TGTGCCAGCAGCTCGACTAGCGGGGGGGCCACTGAGCAGTTCTTC

abundance: -
v_gene: TRBV6-2/TRBV6-3
j_gene: TRBJ1-6
d_gene: -
CDR3aa: CASSRILSPLHF
CDR3nt: TGTGCCAGCAGTCGGATTCTCTCACCCCTCCACTTT

abundance: -
v_gene: TRBV7-9
j_gene: TRBJ2-5
d_gene: TRBD2
CDR3aa: CASSRNTLSGGATQYF
CDR3nt: TGTGCCAGCAGCCGAAACACCCTTAGCGGGGGGGCGACCCAGTACTTC

abundance: -
v_gene: TRBV7-2
j_gene: TRBJ1-4
d_gene: TRBD1
CDR3aa: CASSPYRGHSEKLFF
CDR3nt: TGTGCCAGCAGCCCCTACAGGGGGCATAGTGAAAAACTGTTTTTT

abundance: -
v_gene: TRBV29-1
j_gene: TRBJ2-5
d_gene: -
CDR3aa: CSVGPGPQETQYF
CDR3nt: TGCAGCGTTGGGCCTGGCCCTCAAGAGACCCAGTACTTC

abundance: -
v_gene: TRBV5-1
j_gene: TRBJ2-3
d_gene: TRBD2
CDR3aa: CASSLSGVATDTQYF
CDR3nt: TGCGCCAGCAGCTTGAGCGGGGTTGCCACAGATACGCAGTATTTT

abundance: few
v_gene: TRBV30
j_gene: TRBJ2-3
d_gene: TRBD2
CDR3aa: CAWSVGLAVTDTQYF
CDR3nt: TGTGCCTGGAGTGTGGGACTAGCGGTCACAGATACGCAGTATTTT

abundance: few
v_gene: TRBV6-1
j_gene: TRBJ2-5
d_gene: -
CDR3aa: CASSEGTGPEGTQYF
CDR3nt: TGTGCCAGCAGTGAGGGAACCGGGCCTGAGGGGACCCAGTACTTC

abundance: few
v_gene: TRBV7-2
j_gene: TRBJ1-4
d_gene: -
CDR3aa: CASSLVGGDEKLFF
CDR3nt: TGTGCCAGCAGCTTAGTGGGAGGCGATGAAAAACTGTTTTTT

abundance: many
v_gene: TRBV7-8
j_gene: TRBJ2-3
d_gene: -
CDR3aa: CASSPPRADTQYF
CDR3nt: TGTGCCAGCAGCCCCCCCAGGGCGGATACGCAGTATTTT

abundance: few
v_gene: TRBV5-1
j_gene: TRBJ2-3
d_gene: TRBD1
CDR3aa: CASSADRGADTQYF
CDR3nt: TGCGCCAGCAGCGCGGACAGGGGGGCCGATACGCAGTATTTT

abundance: -
v_gene: TRBV2
j_gene: TRBJ1-2
d_gene: -
CDR3aa: CASRPGANYGYTF
CDR3nt: TGTGCCAGCAGGCCAGGGGCTAACTATGGCTACACCTTC

abundance: few
v_gene: TRBV6-2/TRBV6-3
j_gene: TRBJ2-2
d_gene: -
CDR3aa: CASSYGGATGELFF
CDR3nt: TGTGCCAGCAGTTACGGGGGAGCCACCGGGGAGCTGTTTTTT

abundance: -
v_gene: TRBV5-4
j_gene: TRBJ2-3
d_gene: TRBD2
CDR3aa: CASGLAGYTDTQYF
CDR3nt: TGTGCCAGCGGGTTAGCGGGGTACACAGATACGCAGTATTTT

abundance: -
v_gene: TRBV7-3
j_gene: TRBJ1-5
d_gene: TRBD1
CDR3aa: CASGGQGHQPQHF
CDR3nt: TGTGCCAGCGGCGGACAGGGGCACCAGCCCCAGCATTTT

abundance: -
v_gene: TRBV5-1
j_gene: TRBJ1-2
d_gene: TRBD1
CDR3aa: CASRKQGAKGSVGYTF
CDR3nt: TGCGCCAGCAGGAAACAGGGGGCAAAAGGGAGTGTAGGCTACACCTTC

abundance: -
v_gene: TRBV12-3/TRBV12-4
j_gene: TRBJ1-1
d_gene: -
CDR3aa: CASSSMWERGTEAFF
CDR3nt: TGTGCCAGCAGCTCAATGTGGGAGAGAGGAACTGAAGCTTTCTTT

abundance: -
v_gene: TRBV12-3/TRBV12-4
j_gene: TRBJ1-1
d_gene: -
CDR3aa: CASSLAGSLIVAFF
CDR3nt: TGTGCCAGCAGTTTAGCCGGCAGCCTAATAGTAGCTTTCTTT

abundance: -
v_gene: TRBV3-1
j_gene: TRBJ1-5
d_gene: -
CDR3aa: CASSQGGGDSNQPQHF
CDR3nt: TGTGCCAGCAGCCAAGGTGGAGGGGATAGCAATCAGCCCCAGCATTTT

abundance: -
v_gene: TRBV5-1
j_gene: TRBJ1-3
d_gene: -
CDR3aa: CASSLAGPASGNTIYF
CDR3nt: TGCGCCAGCAGCTTGGCAGGGCCTGCCTCTGGAAACACCATATATTTT

abundance: few
v_gene: TRBV18
j_gene: TRBJ2-1
d_gene: -
CDR3aa: CASSPPGLSGNEQFF
CDR3nt: TGTGCCAGCTCACCACCGGGACTGTCTGGCAATGAGCAGTTCTTC

abundance: -
v_gene: TRBV28
j_gene: TRBJ2-6
d_gene: -
CDR3aa: CASRARHSGANVLTF
CDR3nt: TGTGCCAGCCGAGCCAGACACTCTGGGGCCAACGTCCTGACTTTC

abundance: few
v_gene: TRBV7-9
j_gene: TRBJ1-6
d_gene: TRBD1
CDR3aa: CASSPRTGTEHSPLHF
CDR3nt: TGTGCCAGCAGCCCTCGGACAGGGACGGAGCATTCACCCCTCCACTTT

abundance: -
v_gene: TRBV9
j_gene: TRBJ2-5
d_gene: -
CDR3aa: CASSVTGHLQETQYF
CDR3nt: TGTGCCAGCAGCGTGACAGGACATCTCCAAGAGACCCAGTACTTC

abundance: -
v_gene: TRBV5-1
j_gene: TRBJ2-3
d_gene: -
CDR3aa: CASRVDRDTQYF
CDR3nt: TGCGCCAGCAGAGTAGACAGAGATACGCAGTATTTT

abundance: -
v_gene: TRBV25-1
j_gene: TRBJ1-5
d_gene: -
CDR3aa: CASSDQDIQPQHF
CDR3nt: TGTGCCAGCAGTGATCAGGACATCCAGCCCCAGCATTTT

abundance: -
v_gene: TRBV7-9
j_gene: TRBJ2-1
d_gene: -
CDR3aa: CASSSSLWDEQFF
CDR3nt: TGTGCCAGCAGCTCTAGCCTCTGGGATGAGCAGTTCTTC

abundance: many
v_gene: TRBV28
j_gene: TRBJ1-1
d_gene: -
CDR3aa: CASSLGGVRTEAFF
CDR3nt: TGTGCCAGCAGTTTAGGAGGGGTGAGAACTGAAGCTTTCTTT

abundance: few
v_gene: TRBV4-1
j_gene: TRBJ2-5
d_gene: -
CDR3aa: CASSLFSPGQETQYF
CDR3nt: TGCGCCAGCAGCCTTTTCTCCCCGGGCCAAGAGACCCAGTACTTC

abundance: many
v_gene: TRBV4-3
j_gene: TRBJ2-7
d_gene: -
CDR3aa: CASSPQGGSGEQYF
CDR3nt: TGCGCCAGCAGCCCGCAGGGGGGGTCTGGCGAGCAGTACTTC

abundance: -
v_gene: TRBV18
j_gene: TRBJ2-1
d_gene: TRBD2
CDR3aa: CASSPLGGGASYNEQFF
CDR3nt: TGTGCCAGCTCCCCCCTGGGCGGGGGGGCGTCATACAATGAGCAGTTCTTC

abundance: -
v_gene: TRBV5-1
j_gene: TRBJ2-3
d_gene: TRBD2
CDR3aa: CASSPSGGSDTQYF
CDR3nt: TGCGCCAGCAGCCCAAGCGGGGGGTCAGATACGCAGTATTTT

abundance: few
v_gene: TRBV3-1
j_gene: TRBJ2-1
d_gene: TRBD2
CDR3aa: CASSRLAGGRYNEQFF
CDR3nt: TGTGCCAGCAGCCGGCTAGCGGGGGGCCGATACAATGAGCAGTTCTTC

abundance: many
v_gene: TRBV29-1
j_gene: TRBJ2-3
d_gene: TRBD2
CDR3aa: CSVGRLAADTQYF
CDR3nt: TGCAGCGTGGGTAGACTAGCGGCGGATACGCAGTATTTT

abundance: -
v_gene: TRBV7-9
j_gene: TRBJ2-3
d_gene: -
CDR3aa: CASSPPVGKRDTQYF
CDR3nt: TGTGCCAGCAGCCCTCCTGTGGGGAAAAGGGATACGCAGTATTTT

abundance: -
v_gene: TRBV20-1
j_gene: TRBJ2-4
d_gene: TRBD2
CDR3aa: CSAKNAGGAKNIQYF
CDR3nt: TGCAGTGCTAAGAATGCCGGGGGGGCCAAAAACATTCAGTACTTC

abundance: -
v_gene: TRBV12-3/TRBV12-4
j_gene: TRBJ2-2
d_gene: -
CDR3aa: CASSRTATNTGELFF
CDR3nt: TGTGCCAGCAGCCGGACAGCTACGAACACCGGGGAGCTGTTTTTT

abundance: few
v_gene: TRBV5-1
j_gene: TRBJ2-7
d_gene: -
CDR3aa: CASSSSGRYYEQYF
CDR3nt: TGCGCCAGCAGCTCTTCAGGACGGTACTACGAGCAGTACTTC

abundance: -
v_gene: TRBV20-1
j_gene: TRBJ2-1
d_gene: -
CDR3aa: CSARDTLGNEQFF
CDR3nt: TGCAGTGCTAGAGATACCCTGGGAAATGAGCAGTTCTTC

abundance: -
v_gene: TRBV9
j_gene: TRBJ1-3
d_gene: -
CDR3aa: CASSPPLRGEGNTIYF
CDR3nt: TGTGCCAGCAGCCCCCCGTTGAGGGGGGAAGGAAACACCATATATTTT